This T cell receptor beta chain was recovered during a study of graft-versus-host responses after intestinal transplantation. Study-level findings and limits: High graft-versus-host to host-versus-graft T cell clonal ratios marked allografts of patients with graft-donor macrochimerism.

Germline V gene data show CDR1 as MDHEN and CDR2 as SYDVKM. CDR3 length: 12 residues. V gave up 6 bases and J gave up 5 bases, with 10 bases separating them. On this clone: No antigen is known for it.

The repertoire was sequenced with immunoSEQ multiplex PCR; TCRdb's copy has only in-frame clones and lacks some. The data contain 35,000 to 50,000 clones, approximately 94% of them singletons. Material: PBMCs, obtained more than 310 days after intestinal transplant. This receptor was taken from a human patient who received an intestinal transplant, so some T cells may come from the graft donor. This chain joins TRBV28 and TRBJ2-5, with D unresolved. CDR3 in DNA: TGTGCCAGCAGAACACCAATGGAGACCCAGTACTTC. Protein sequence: CASRTPMETQYF. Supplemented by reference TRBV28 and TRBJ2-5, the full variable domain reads DVKVTQSSRYLVKRTGEKVFLECVQDMDHENMFWYRQDPGLGLRLIYFSYDVKMKEKGDIPEGYSVSREKKERFSLILESASTNQTSMYLCASRTPMETQYFGPGTRLLVL.